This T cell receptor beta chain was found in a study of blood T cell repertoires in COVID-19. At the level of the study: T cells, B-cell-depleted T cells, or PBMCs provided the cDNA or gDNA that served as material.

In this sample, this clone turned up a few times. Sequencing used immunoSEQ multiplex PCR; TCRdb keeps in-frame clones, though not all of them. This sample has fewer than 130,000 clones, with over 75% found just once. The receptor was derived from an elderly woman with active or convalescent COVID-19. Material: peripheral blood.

For the CDR3, the DNA is TGTGCCAGCAGCGGTGGGGACAGTGGACCCACTGGCTACACCTTC. Its translation is CASSGGDSGPTGYTF. This chain joins TRBV2 and TRBJ1-2, with 7 bases matching TRBD1. V shed 6 bases and J 7 bases; nucleotides not matched to a gene: 14. This CDR3 spans 15 amino acids. Germline-derived CDR1 and CDR2 are SNHLY and FYNNEI.